The present T cell receptor (beta chain) was sequenced within a study of T cell changes during pregnancy in multiple sclerosis. Repertoires were generated with immunoSEQ multiplex PCR, while TCRdb's copy carries only in-frame clones and drops some. The sample lists roughly 7,900 clones; about 90% were seen once. The CDR3 runs to 15 residues. CDR1 is SQVTM and CDR2 is ANQGSEA in the germline V gene. The J segment lost 3 bases and the V segment lost 1 base, leaving 4 bases of the junction unmatched. The source of this sequence is a female donor in good health, enrolled as a control in a pregnancy study. The genes are TRBV29-1 and TRBJ2-1, with 9 bases lining up with TRBD2. Sample: CD8+ T cells from peripheral blood mononuclear cells, taken in the first trimester of pregnancy. The CDR3 nucleotides read TGCAGCGTTGAAGGTCTAGCGGGAAACTACAATGAGCAGTTCTTC. The encoded protein is CSVEGLAGNYNEQFF.